A single sample is the source of the 23 T cell receptor beta chains below, sequenced in a study of tumor-infiltrating lymphocytes in primary liver carcinoma. Between roughly 20 and 31 mg of unsorted bulk tissue served as the source from which RNA and DNA were co-extracted. Constant-region priming of about 0.5 ug total RNA yielded TCR beta cDNA. Slightly modified ARM-PCR with three nested multiplex PCR rounds yielded TCR beta libraries. Each of the first two PCR rounds ran roughly 9 cycles with TRBV1-TRBV30 forward and C-beta reverse primers. TCRdb redid the calling of the multiplex PCR reads with MiXCR, one entry per CDR3 protein. Counted here are tens of thousands of distinct CDR3 sequences, approximately 70% occurring once; the ten biggest clones make up around 60%. Sequenced: liver tumor tissue from sampling region 2. Subset noted: tumor region T2, inferior pole. The receptors come from a middle-aged man with primary liver carcinoma and hepatitis B virus infection.

V gene TRBV29-1 combines with J gene TRBJ1-1; maybe TRBD1 (5 bases). The CDR3 contains 15 residues. The germline V gene has CDR1 SQVTM and CDR2 ANQGSEA. The V and J ends lost 4 bases and 0 bases respectively, with 15 bases between them. DNA of the CDR3: TGCAGCGTTGCGGCGGAGAGGGGCATGAACACTGAAGCTTTCTTT. Protein product: CSVAAERGMNTEAFF. Based on the CDR3 plus reference TRBV29-1 and TRBJ1-1, the full variable domain is SAVISQKPSRDICQRGTSLTIQCQVDSQVTMMFWYRQQPGQSLTLIATANQGSEATYESGFVIDKFPISRPNLTFSTLTVSNMSPEDSSIYLCSVAAERGMNTEAFFGQGTRLTVV.

As concerns this clonotype: The conserved closing phenylalanine or tryptophan is absent in this CDR3, likely reflecting a read error. V usage is TRBV11-2 and J usage is TRBJ2-5; 9 nucleotides align to TRBD1. This CDR3 contains 15 residues. Losses at the gene ends were 5 bases for V and 10 bases for J; bases not matched to a gene: 14. The germline V gene has CDR1 SGHAT and CDR2 FQNNGV. CDR3 amino acids: CASSLGTGRIEVQYI. The CDR3, as DNA: TGTGCCAGCAGCCTAGGGACAGGGAGGATAGAGGTCCAGTACATC.

V usage is TRBV30 and J usage is TRBJ1-1; 7 bases map to TRBD1. With 3 bases clipped from V and 7 bases from J, the junction kept 11 bases outside the gene matches. Germline CDR1 and CDR2: GTSNPN and SVGIG (reference sequence). This CDR3 is built from 14 residues. DNA for the CDR3: TGTGCCTGGAGCGCAACGACAGGGTATAGTGAAGCTTTCTTT. Encoded protein: CAWSATTGYSEAFF.

Of note for this clonotype: The germline gene is not matched at one end of the junction; a read error may be the cause. The V call is TRBV11-1, the J call TRBJ2-1; weak D call: TRBD2 (6 bases). This CDR3 contains 16 residues. Germline V gene lookup returns CDR1 SGHAT and CDR2 FQDESV (reference sequence). CDR3 coding DNA: TGTGCCAGCAACATCGGGGGACTCCGATCCTACAATAAGCAATTCTTC. This codes for CASNIGGLRSYNKQFF.

The sample holds a few counts of this clonotype. The V and J genes are TRBV12-3 or TRBV12-4 and TRBJ2-2; 8 bases map to TRBD2. Trimming cost V 5 bases and J 9 bases; bases outside gene matches: 14. This CDR3 region has 16 residues. CDR3 DNA: TGTGCCAGCAGTGGCCGCGTAGCGGGATATACCTGGGAGCTGTTTTTT. The encoded protein is CASSGRVAGYTWELFF.

On this clonotype: At one boundary the junction diverges from the germline segment, which might be a read error. This chain joins TRBV6-2 or TRBV6-3 and TRBJ1-5, with D perhaps TRBD1 (5 bases). The CDR3 has 14 amino acids. The V gene's germline CDR1 is MNHEY and CDR2 SVGEGT. CDR3 region: CASSYSVGQQPQHF. The CDR3 region has the DNA TGTGCCAGTAGTTACTCGGTAGGACAACAGCCCCAGCATTTT.

The rearrangement uses TRBV6-5 and TRBJ1-3, with 8 bases that match TRBD1. CDR1 and CDR2 (germline): MNHEY, SVGAGI. This CDR3 spans 14 amino acids. V was clipped by 6 bases and J by 8 bases; unmatched bases: 9. The CDR3 loop is CASRMTGDSYTIYF. CDR3 DNA sequence: TGTGCCAGCAGGATGACAGGGGACTCATACACCATATATTTT.

This chain links TRBV6-2 or TRBV6-3 with TRBJ2-1; D gene ambiguous. In germline, CDR1 is MNHEY, CDR2 SVGEGT. The CDR3 contains 15 residues. The V gene lost 6 bases and the J gene lost 1 base, with 13 bases spanning the gap. The CDR3 coding sequence is TGTGCCAGCAGCTTAATCCCAAGATCCTACAATGAGCAGTTCTTC. Residues: CASSLIPRSYNEQFF.

A word on this clonotype: Germline and junction disagree at one end, which may indicate a read error. The V gene is TRBV12-3 or TRBV12-4, the J gene TRBJ2-7, with 11 bases identical to TRBD1. The CDR3 length is 15 residues. The CDR3 loop reads CASSMGTGGPYEHYF. The CDR3 DNA reads as TGTGCCAGCAGTATGGGGACAGGGGGGCCATACGAGCACTACTTC.

Turning to this clonotype: Because it lacks the conserved phenylalanine or tryptophan at the end, this CDR3 is likely a read error. The rearrangement joins TRBV4-1 to TRBJ2-1; no firm D call. The V end was cut by 6 bases, the J end by 5 bases, with 17 bases between. Germline V gives CDR1 MGHRA, CDR2 YSYEKL. CDR3 length: 15 amino acids. DNA for the CDR3: TGCGCCAGCAGTCCGCTTGGTAACAACAACAATGAGCAGTTCTCC. As protein: CASSPLGNNNNEQFS.

Comments on this clonotype: A read error may produce the germline difference seen at one junction end. V gene TRBV6-6 combines with J gene TRBJ2-2; D not resolved. The CDR3 sequence is 13 residues long. Germline V gives CDR1 MNHNY, CDR2 SVGAGI (reference sequence). CDR3 sequence (DNA): TGTGTCAGCAGTGCAATGAACACCGGGGAGCTGTTTTTT. Translating gives CVSSAMNTGELFF.

This clonotype was seen a few times. V usage is TRBV6-1 and J usage is TRBJ2-2; a possible D gene is TRBD1 (6 bases). Germline V lookup: CDR1 MNHNS, CDR2 SASEGT. Trimming shortened V by 10 bases and J by 1 base, and 16 bases separated the two germline ends. The CDR3 is made up of 15 amino acids. CDR3 sequence (DNA): TGTGCCACAGGGTGGGACACTAAGAACACCGGGGAGCTGTTTTTT. Its protein is CATGWDTKNTGELFF.

This chain links TRBV11-2 with TRBJ2-1; a possible D gene is TRBD1 (6 bases). This CDR3 contains 14 residues. V dropped 5 bases and J dropped 6 bases, with 14 bases sitting between them. Germline V CDR1 and CDR2: SGHAT, FQNNGV. CDR3 in amino acids: CASSQWGQGNEQFF. The CDR3 nucleotides read TGTGCCAGCAGCCAGTGGGGGCAAGGCAATGAGCAGTTCTTC.

The sample holds a few counts of this clonotype. The chain couples TRBV7-8 to TRBJ2-2, with 7 bases aligning to TRBD1. The ends lost 7 bases at V and 4 bases at J; junction bases unmatched: 21. In germline, CDR1 is SGHVS, CDR2 FQNEAQ. The CDR3 runs 19 residues. The CDR3 nucleotides read TGTGCCAGCATTCGACCCCGACAGGGAACGGTAGGATTCACCGGGGAGCTGTTTTTT. Its protein product is CASIRPRQGTVGFTGELFF.

Note on this clonotype: A much more abundant neighbour one base away suggests this may be a read error. This rearrangement joins TRBV28 to TRBJ1-3, with D maybe TRBD1 (6 bases). CDR3 length equals 14 residues. Germline CDR1 is MDHEN and CDR2 is SYDVKM. This CDR3 reads CASSNRESGNTVYF. In nucleotides, the CDR3 is TGTGCCAGCAGTAACAGGGAGTCGGGAAACACCGTATATTTT.

Comment on this clonotype: Mismatch with germline at one junction end may stem from a read error. This rearrangement joins TRBV11-2 to TRBJ2-3; the match to TRBD2 covers 10 bases. The CDR3 consists of 15 residues. Germline CDR1 and CDR2: SGHAT and FQNNGV. The CDR3 is CASGLTSGCADTQYF. Here the CDR3 DNA reads TGTGCCAGCGGCTTGACTAGCGGGTGCGCAGATACGCAGTATTTT.

This chain joins TRBV6-5 and TRBJ2-7; 9 bases agree with TRBD1. J lost 10 bases, V lost 8 bases, and 15 bases had no gene match. CDR3 size: 14 residues. The germline CDR1 and CDR2 sequences are MNHEY and SVGAGI. The chain's CDR3 is CASPSGTGYSEQYF. The DNA of the CDR3 is TGTGCCAGCCCCTCGGGGACAGGGTATAGCGAACAGTACTTC.

Details on this clonotype: Since a much larger clone is just one base distant, this may be a read error. This rearrangement joins TRBV11-1 to TRBJ2-3; no firm D call. This CDR3 comprises 13 residues. Germline V gene data show CDR1 as SGHAT and CDR2 as FQDESV (reference sequence). With 6 bases removed from V and 3 bases from J, the gap between germline ends came to 10 bases. CDR3: CASRFIGTDTQYF. The CDR3 nucleotides read TGTGCCAGCAGGTTTATTGGTACAGATACGCAGTATTTT.

Remarks on this clonotype: At one end, the junction sequence differs from germline, possibly due to a read error. The chain combines TRBV11-2 with TRBJ1-1, with D hard to call. Germline V lookup: CDR1 SGHAT, CDR2 FQNNGV. The length of the CDR3 is 14 residues. For the CDR3, the DNA is TGTGCCTGCAGCTTGTTGGCTCACAAGACTGAAACTTTCTTT. Its translation is CACSLLAHKTETFF.

In its sample, this clonotype was seen a few times. This could be a read error, since a much larger clone is one nucleotide away. The chain is built from TRBV5-6 and TRBJ2-7; D is uncertain. Trimming removed 0 bases from V and 3 bases from J, with 13 bases in between. The CDR3 sequence is 15 residues long. Germline V gene sequence: CDR1 SGHDT, CDR2 YYEEEE. The CDR3 bases are TGTGCCAGCAGCTTGGGCCTAGTGGGAATCTACGAGCAGTACTTC. As protein: CASSLGLVGIYEQYF.

Comment on this clonotype: Its ends do not fully match the called genes, so a read error is possible. This chain links TRBV6-6 with TRBJ2-5; D tentatively reads TRBD1 or TRBD2 (6 bases each). The CDR3 has 14 amino acids. Germline V CDR1 and CDR2: MNHNY, SVGAGI (reference sequence). CDR3 bases: TGTGCCAGCAGTTACGATCTCGGGGGCGAGACTCAGTACTTC. Protein sequence: CASSYDLGGETQYF.

About this clonotype itself: At one end, the junction sequence differs from germline, possibly due to a read error. V gene TRBV11-2 combines with J gene TRBJ2-5; 8 bases are a match to TRBD1. Germline loops: CDR1 SGHAT, CDR2 FQNNGV. The CDR3 contains 16 residues. The CDR3 loop reads CASTLTAGGSGETQYF. Written as DNA, the CDR3 is TGCGCCAGCACCTTAACAGCAGGGGGCTCGGGGGAGACGCAGTACTTC.

This clonotype was recorded at least ten times. The CDR3 reads CASSESGGGYFQETQYF. DNA of the CDR3: TGCGCCAGCAGTGAGTCTGGCGGAGGCTACTTCCAAGAGACCCAGTACTTC. The genes are TRBV10-2 and TRBJ2-5, with a possible D match to TRBD2 (5 bases). V was pared by 0 bases and J by 1 base, with 15 bases between. CDR1 and CDR2 from the germline V gene are WSHSY and SAAADI. The CDR3 has 17 residues.